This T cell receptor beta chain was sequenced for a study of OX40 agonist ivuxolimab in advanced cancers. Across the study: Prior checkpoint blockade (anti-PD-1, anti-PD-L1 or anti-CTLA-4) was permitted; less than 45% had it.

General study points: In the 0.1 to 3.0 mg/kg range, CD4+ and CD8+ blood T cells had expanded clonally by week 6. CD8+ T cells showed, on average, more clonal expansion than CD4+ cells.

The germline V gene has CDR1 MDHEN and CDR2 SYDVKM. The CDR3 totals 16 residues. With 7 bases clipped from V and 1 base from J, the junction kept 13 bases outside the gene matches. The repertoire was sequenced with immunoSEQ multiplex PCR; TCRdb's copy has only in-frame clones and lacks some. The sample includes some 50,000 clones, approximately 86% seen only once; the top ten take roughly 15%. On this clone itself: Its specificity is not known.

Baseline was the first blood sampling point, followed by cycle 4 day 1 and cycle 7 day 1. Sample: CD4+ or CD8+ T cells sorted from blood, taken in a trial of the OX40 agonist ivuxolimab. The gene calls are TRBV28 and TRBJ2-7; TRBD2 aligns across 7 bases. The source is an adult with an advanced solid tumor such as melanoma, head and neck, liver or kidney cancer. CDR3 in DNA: TGTGCCAGCACTACCCTCGGGGCTAGCGGATCCTACGAGCAGTACTTC. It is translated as CASTTLGASGSYEQYF.